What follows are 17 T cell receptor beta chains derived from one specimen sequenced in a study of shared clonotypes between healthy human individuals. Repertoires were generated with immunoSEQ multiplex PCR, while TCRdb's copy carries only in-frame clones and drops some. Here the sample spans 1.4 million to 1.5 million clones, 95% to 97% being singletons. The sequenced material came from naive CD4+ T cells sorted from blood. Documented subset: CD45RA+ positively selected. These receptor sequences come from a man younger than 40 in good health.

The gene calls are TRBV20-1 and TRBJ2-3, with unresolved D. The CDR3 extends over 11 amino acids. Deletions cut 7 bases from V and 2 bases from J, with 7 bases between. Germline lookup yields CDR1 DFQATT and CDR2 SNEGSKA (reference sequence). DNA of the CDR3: TGCAGTGTAGACCTCACAGATACGCAGTATTTT. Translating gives CSVDLTDTQYF.

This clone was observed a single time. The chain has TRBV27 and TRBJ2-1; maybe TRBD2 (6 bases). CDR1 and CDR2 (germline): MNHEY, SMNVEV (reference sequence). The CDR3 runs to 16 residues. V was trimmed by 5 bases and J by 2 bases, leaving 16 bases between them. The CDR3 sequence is CASSAGPGTAYNEQFF. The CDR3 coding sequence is TGTGCCAGCAGTGCCGGACCCGGGACTGCCTACAATGAGCAGTTCTTC.

CDR3 nucleotides: TGTGCCAGCAGCTTAGGGTACCCCGAGGTCAATCAGCCCCAGCATTTT. Amino acids: CASSLGYPEVNQPQHF. The chain joins TRBV7-4 to TRBJ1-5; no clear D gene. This CDR3 spans 16 amino acids. Trimming pared 1 base from V and 3 bases from J, leaving 13 bases between. CDR1 is SGHVT, CDR2 SQSDAQ, per germline.

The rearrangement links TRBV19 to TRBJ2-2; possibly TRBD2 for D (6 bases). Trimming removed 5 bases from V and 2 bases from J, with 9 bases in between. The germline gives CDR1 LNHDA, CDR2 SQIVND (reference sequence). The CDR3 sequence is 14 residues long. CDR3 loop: CASSDAGNTGELFF. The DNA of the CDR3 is TGTGCCAGTAGTGACGCGGGAAACACCGGGGAGCTGTTTTTT.

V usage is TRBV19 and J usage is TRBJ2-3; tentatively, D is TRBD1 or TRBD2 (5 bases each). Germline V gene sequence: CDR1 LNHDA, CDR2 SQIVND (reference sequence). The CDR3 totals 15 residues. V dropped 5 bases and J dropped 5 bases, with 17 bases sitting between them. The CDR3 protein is CASSRDPVNIDTQYF. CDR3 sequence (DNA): TGTGCCAGTAGTCGGGACCCCGTCAACATAGATACGCAGTATTTT.

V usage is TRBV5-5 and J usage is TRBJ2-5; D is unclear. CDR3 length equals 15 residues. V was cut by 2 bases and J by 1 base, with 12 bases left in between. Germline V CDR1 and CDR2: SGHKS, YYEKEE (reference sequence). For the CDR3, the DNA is TGTGCCAGCAGCTTTATCGGGTTGAGCCAAGAGACCCAGTACTTC. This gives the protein CASSFIGLSQETQYF. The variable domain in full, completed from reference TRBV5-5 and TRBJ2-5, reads DAGVTQSPTHLIKTRGQQVTLRCSPISGHKSVSWYQQVLGQGPQFIFQYYEKEERGRGNFPDRFSARQFPNYSSELNVNALLLGDSALYLCASSFIGLSQETQYFGPGTRLLVL.

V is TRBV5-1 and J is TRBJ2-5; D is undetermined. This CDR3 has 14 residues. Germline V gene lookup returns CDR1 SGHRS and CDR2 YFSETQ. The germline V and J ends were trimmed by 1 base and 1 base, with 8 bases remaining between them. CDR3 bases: TGCGCCAGCAGCTTGATGATGATCCAAGAGACCCAGTACTTC. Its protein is CASSLMMIQETQYF.

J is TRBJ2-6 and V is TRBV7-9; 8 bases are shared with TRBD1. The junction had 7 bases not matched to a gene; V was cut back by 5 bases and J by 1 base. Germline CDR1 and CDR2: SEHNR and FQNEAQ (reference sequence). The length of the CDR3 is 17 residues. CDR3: CASSPGTGRSGANVLTF. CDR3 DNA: TGTGCCAGCAGCCCCGGGACAGGTCGGTCTGGGGCCAACGTCCTGACTTTC.

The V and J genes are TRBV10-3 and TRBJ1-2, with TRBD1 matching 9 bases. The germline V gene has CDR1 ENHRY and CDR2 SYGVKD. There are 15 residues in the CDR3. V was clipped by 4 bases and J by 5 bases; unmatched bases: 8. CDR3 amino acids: CAISGRDRETYGYTF. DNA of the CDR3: TGTGCCATCAGTGGCCGGGACAGGGAGACGTATGGCTACACCTTC.

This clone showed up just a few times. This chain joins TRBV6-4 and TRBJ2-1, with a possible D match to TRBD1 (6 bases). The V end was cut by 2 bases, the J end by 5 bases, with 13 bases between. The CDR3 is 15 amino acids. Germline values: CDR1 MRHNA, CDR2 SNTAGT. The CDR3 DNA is TGTGCCAGCAGTGACAGGGGGTACCCCCACAATGAGCAGTTCTTC. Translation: CASSDRGYPHNEQFF.

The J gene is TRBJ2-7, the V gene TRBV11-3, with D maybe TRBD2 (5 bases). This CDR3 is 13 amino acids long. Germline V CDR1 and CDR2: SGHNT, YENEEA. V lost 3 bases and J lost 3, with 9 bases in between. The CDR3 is CASSLEADYEQYF. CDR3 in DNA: TGTGCCAGCAGCTTGGAAGCGGACTACGAGCAGTACTTC.

CDR3 protein: CASSLFLAGTTDTQYF. The CDR3 coding sequence is TGTGCCAGCAGCTTGTTTCTAGCGGGGACCACAGATACGCAGTATTTT. The chain is built from TRBV5-4 and TRBJ2-3, with TRBD2 matching over 9 bases. The CDR3 runs 16 residues. V was pared by 1 base and J by 2 bases, with 5 bases of the junction left unmatched. Per the germline V gene, CDR1 is SGHNT and CDR2 is YYREEE (reference sequence). Filled out from reference TRBV5-4 and TRBJ2-3, the complete variable domain reads ETGVTQSPTHLIKTRGQQVTLRCSSQSGHNTVSWYQQALGQGPQFIFQYYREEENGRGNFPPRFSGLQFPNYSSELNVNALELDDSALYLCASSLFLAGTTDTQYFGPGTRLTVL.

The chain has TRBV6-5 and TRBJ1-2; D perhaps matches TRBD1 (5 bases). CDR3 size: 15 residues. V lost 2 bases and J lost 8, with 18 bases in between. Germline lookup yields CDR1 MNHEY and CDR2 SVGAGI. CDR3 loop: CASSYTRSGAGGYTF. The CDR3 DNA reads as TGTGCCAGCAGTTACACCCGATCTGGGGCTGGGGGCTACACCTTC.

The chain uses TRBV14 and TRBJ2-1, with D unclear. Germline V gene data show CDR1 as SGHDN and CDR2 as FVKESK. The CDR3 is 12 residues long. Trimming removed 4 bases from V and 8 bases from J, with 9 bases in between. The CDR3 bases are TGTGCCAGCAGCCCGAAGTTGCATGAGCAGTTCTTC. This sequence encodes CASSPKLHEQFF.

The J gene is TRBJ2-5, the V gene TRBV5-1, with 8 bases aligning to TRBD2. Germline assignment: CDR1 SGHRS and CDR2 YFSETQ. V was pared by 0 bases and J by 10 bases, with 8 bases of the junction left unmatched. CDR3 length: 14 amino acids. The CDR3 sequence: CASSLGQTREGQYF. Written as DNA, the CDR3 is TGCGCCAGCAGCTTGGGACAGACCCGGGAGGGCCAGTACTTC.

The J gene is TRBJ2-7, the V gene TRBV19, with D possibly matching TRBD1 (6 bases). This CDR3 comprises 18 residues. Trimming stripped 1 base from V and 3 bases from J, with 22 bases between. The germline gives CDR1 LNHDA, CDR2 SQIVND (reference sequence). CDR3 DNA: TGTGCCAGTAGTATAGTAGGGGGTCTACATAGCCAAAACTACGAGCAGTACTTC. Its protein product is CASSIVGGLHSQNYEQYF.

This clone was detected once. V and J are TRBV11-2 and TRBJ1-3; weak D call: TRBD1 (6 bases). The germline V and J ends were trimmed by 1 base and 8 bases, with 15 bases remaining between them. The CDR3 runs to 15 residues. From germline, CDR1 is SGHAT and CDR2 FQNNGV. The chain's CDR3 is CASSLGVHRADTIYF. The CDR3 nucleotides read TGTGCCAGCAGCTTAGGGGTCCACAGGGCAGACACCATATATTTT.